This TCR beta chain comes out of a study of CD8 T cells in Susac syndrome. Study conclusions and caveats: The study conceded that relatively few individuals underwent its TCR sequencing and HLA analysis.

The RNA input was about 0.5 to 1 ug, and it was reverse transcribed with random hexamers. The immunoSEQ assay covered 54 Vbeta and 13 Jbeta segments for CDR3. TCRdb reprocessed the immunoSEQ multiplex PCR reads with MiXCR, giving one entry per CDR3 protein. The sample shows approximately 100,000 distinct CDR3 sequences, around 90% of them seen only once. Of note for this clonotype: Its specificity is not known.

Deletions cut 4 bases from V and 5 bases from J, with 13 bases between. This CDR3 is built from 14 residues. Per germline, CDR1 SGDLS and CDR2 YYNGEE. TCR beta was sequenced from blood CD8+ and CD4+ T cells. The CD8+ and CD4+ T cells were isolated magnetically using a negative isolation approach, whereas the TEMRA cells were enriched by FACS. The source of this sequence is a human donor in good health. This sequence joins TRBV9 and TRBJ1-5, with D perhaps TRBD1 (6 bases). Sequenced sample: CD4+ T cells from PBMCs. The CDR3 nucleotides are TGTGCCAGCAGCCCCCGAGGGGGGGATCAGCCCCAGCATTTT. It specifies CASSPRGGDQPQHF.